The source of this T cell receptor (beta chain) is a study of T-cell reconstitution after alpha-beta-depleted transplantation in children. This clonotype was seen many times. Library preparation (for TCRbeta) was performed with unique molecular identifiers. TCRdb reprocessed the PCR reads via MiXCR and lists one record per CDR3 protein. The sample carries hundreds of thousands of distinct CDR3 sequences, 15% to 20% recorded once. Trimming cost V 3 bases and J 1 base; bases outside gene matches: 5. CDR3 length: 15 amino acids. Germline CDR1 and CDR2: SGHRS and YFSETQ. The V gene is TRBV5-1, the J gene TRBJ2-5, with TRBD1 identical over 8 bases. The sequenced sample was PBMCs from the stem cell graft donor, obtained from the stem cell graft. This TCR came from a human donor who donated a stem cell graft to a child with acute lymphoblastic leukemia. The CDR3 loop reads CASSSTGGSQETQYF. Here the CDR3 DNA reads TGCGCCAGCAGCTCTACAGGGGGATCCCAAGAGACCCAGTACTTC.